This TCR beta chain was documented in a study of blood T cells in healthy people across ages. Combining a sample-barcoded 5' primer with a J-beta primer mix, a second PCR ran for roughly 6 to 12 cycles. TCRdb called the 5' RACE reads again in MiXCR, with one record for every CDR3 protein. The sample consists of 1.4 million to 1.5 million distinct CDR3 sequences, 42% of them appearing once. The length of the CDR3 is 14 residues. The germline V and J ends were trimmed by 5 bases and 0 bases, with 10 bases remaining between them. Germline lookup yields CDR1 SGHRS and CDR2 YFSETQ. This TCR was sampled from a woman between 18 and 29 years old in good health. Sequenced input: blood. The chain joins TRBV5-1 to TRBJ2-3, with TRBD1 as a possible D gene (5 bases). CDR3 DNA sequence: TGCGCCAGCAGAAGGGGCGGAAGCACAGATACGCAGTATTTT. Protein product: CASRRGGSTDTQYF.